What follows are 30 T cell receptor beta chains derived from one specimen sequenced in a study of siplizumab effects on memory and regulatory T cells. This table comes from immunoSEQ multiplex PCR, and its TCRdb copy is limited to in-frame clones, with some not included. The sample lists about 100,000 clones; approximately 90% were seen once. The sequenced sample was Tregs sorted from blood. The receptors shown here come from a human donor in good health.

This chain joins TRBV11-2 and TRBJ2-1, with 10 bases lining up with TRBD2. Trimming removed 1 base from V and 9 bases from J; junction bases left unmatched: 6. The V gene's germline CDR1 is SGHAT and CDR2 FQNNGV. This CDR3 contains 15 residues. CDR3 protein: CASSLVSSGSVEQFF. CDR3 DNA: TGTGCCAGCAGCTTAGTTTCTAGCGGGAGTGTTGAGCAGTTCTTC.

The chain uses TRBV7-8 and TRBJ1-5, with D tentatively TRBD1 (5 bases). The CDR3 extends over 15 amino acids. Trimming cost V 8 bases and J 0 bases, with 14 bases left between them. CDR1 and CDR2 from the germline V gene are SGHVS and FQNEAQ. The CDR3 is CASGVQENSNQPQHF. CDR3 nucleotide sequence: TGTGCCAGCGGTGTACAGGAGAATAGCAATCAGCCCCAGCATTTT. Full variable domain (rest looked up from reference TRBV7-8 and TRBJ1-5): GAGVSQSPRYKVAKRGQDVALRCDPISGHVSLFWYQQALGQGPEFLTYFQNEAQLDKSGLPSDRFFAERPEGSVSTLKIQRTQQEDSAVYLCASGVQENSNQPQHFGDGTRLSIL.

With regard to this clone: Other DNA sequences from this sample encode an identical CDR3 as well. This chain links TRBV5-1 with TRBJ2-3, with unresolved D. Germline V gene data show CDR1 as SGHRS and CDR2 as YFSETQ. The CDR3 sequence is 15 residues long. V was shortened by 0 bases and J by 0 bases, with 8 bases between the two germline ends. The chain's CDR3 is CASSLAGSSTDTQYF. In nucleotides, the CDR3 is TGCGCCAGCAGCTTGGCGGGCTCTAGCACAGATACGCAGTATTTT.

Only a few counts were recorded for this clone. The genes are TRBV2 and TRBJ2-3; D possibly matches TRBD1 or TRBD2 (6 bases each). Germline V gives CDR1 SNHLY, CDR2 FYNNEI. The ends were cut back, 7 bases at V and 2 bases at J, with 13 bases in the middle. The CDR3 is made up of 14 amino acids. The CDR3 coding sequence is TGTGCCAGCAAGGGGGGCGTACCCACAGATACGCAGTATTTT. Its translation is CASKGGVPTDTQYF.

The chain carries TRBV4-1 and TRBJ1-1, with 12 bases matching TRBD1. After removal of 3 bases from V and 1 base from J, the junction contained 12 bases not matched to a gene. Germline CDR1 reads MGHRA; CDR2 reads YSYEKL. The length of the CDR3 is 19 residues. Here the CDR3 reads CASSQENRDRGPRNTEAFF. CDR3 nucleotides: TGCGCCAGCAGCCAGGAAAACCGGGACAGGGGGCCGAGGAACACTGAAGCTTTCTTT.

The V gene is TRBV5-5, the J gene TRBJ2-1, with 11 bases that match TRBD2. With V trimmed by 2 bases and J by 9 bases, 4 bases remained unmatched. Germline loops: CDR1 SGHKS, CDR2 YYEKEE (reference sequence). CDR3 length: 14 amino acids. The CDR3 protein is CASSFPGLAVEQFF. DNA for the CDR3: TGTGCCAGCAGCTTTCCGGGACTAGCGGTTGAGCAGTTCTTC.

The V and J genes are TRBV28 and TRBJ2-3, with D unresolved. Trimming pared 6 bases from V and 7 bases from J, leaving 11 bases between. This CDR3 has 12 amino acids. Germline CDR1 MDHEN, CDR2 SYDVKM. The CDR3 protein is CASSSAVYTQYF. DNA for the CDR3: TGTGCCAGCAGCTCCGCCGTGTATACGCAGTATTTT. Full variable domain (missing parts from reference TRBV28 and TRBJ2-3): DVKVTQSSRYLVKRTGEKVFLECVQDMDHENMFWYRQDPGLGLRLIYFSYDVKMKEKGDIPEGYSVSREKKERFSLILESASTNQTSMYLCASSSAVYTQYFGPGTRLTVL.

The chain is built from TRBV19 and TRBJ2-2; tentative D call: TRBD2 (5 bases). CDR1 is LNHDA and CDR2 is SQIVND in the germline V gene (reference sequence). V dropped 8 bases and J dropped 5 bases, with 9 bases sitting between them. The CDR3 runs 12 residues. CDR3 residues: CASRRTTGELFF. The CDR3 coding sequence is TGTGCCAGTCGGAGGACTACCGGGGAGCTGTTTTTT.

This sequence joins TRBV19 and TRBJ2-1; maybe TRBD2 (5 bases). The CDR3 sequence is 17 residues long. V gave up 8 bases and J gave up 1 base, with 21 bases separating them. The germline gives CDR1 LNHDA, CDR2 SQIVND (reference sequence). The CDR3 nucleotides read TGTGCCAGTTGCAGGACCGACGGGGTAAGGTCCTACAATGAGCAGTTCTTC. It is translated as CASCRTDGVRSYNEQFF. The full variable domain, with the rest looked up from reference TRBV19 and TRBJ2-1, is DGGITQSPKYLFRKEGQNVTLSCEQNLNHDAMYWYRQDPGQGLRLIYYSQIVNDFQKGDIAEGYSVSREKKESFPLTVTSAQKNPTAFYLCASCRTDGVRSYNEQFFGPGTRLTVL.

V usage is TRBV4-1 and J usage is TRBJ1-4, with 9 bases matching TRBD1. Germline lookup yields CDR1 MGHRA and CDR2 YSYEKL. Trimming cost V 4 bases and J 7 bases; bases outside gene matches: 7. The CDR3 is made up of 15 amino acids. The DNA for the CDR3 is TGCGCCAGCAGCCTACAGGGGGCGGTGGTTGAAAAACTGTTTTTT. As protein: CASSLQGAVVEKLFF.

The V and J genes are TRBV6-5 and TRBJ2-5; 9 bases are shared with TRBD1. V was pared by 2 bases and J by 4 bases, with 2 bases of the junction left unmatched. Looked up from germline, CDR1 is MNHEY and CDR2 is SVGAGI. The CDR3 has 14 amino acids. The CDR3 is CASSYNRGLETQYF. Here the CDR3 DNA reads TGTGCCAGCAGTTACAACAGGGGGCTAGAGACCCAGTACTTC.

The chain links TRBV2 to TRBJ1-5; TRBD1 might be the D (6 bases). This CDR3 spans 17 amino acids. Germline CDR1 and CDR2: SNHLY and FYNNEI. With 4 bases removed from V and 2 bases from J, the gap between germline ends came to 18 bases. The CDR3 protein is CASSVSRGTYRNQPQHF. CDR3 DNA sequence: TGTGCCAGCAGTGTTTCGAGAGGGACATATCGCAATCAGCCCCAGCATTTT.

This chain connects TRBV6-5 to TRBJ2-7; 8 nucleotides match TRBD1. Germline CDR1 reads MNHEY; CDR2 reads SVGAGI. The length of the CDR3 is 14 residues. The J segment lost 4 bases and the V segment lost 1 base, leaving 3 bases of the junction unmatched. This chain's CDR3 is CASSYWQGAYEQYF. The CDR3 DNA is TGTGCCAGCAGTTACTGGCAGGGGGCGTACGAGCAGTACTTC.

This clone has only one observation. The chain carries TRBV5-1 and TRBJ2-2; D not resolved. The CDR3 covers 19 residues. Per germline, CDR1 SGHRS and CDR2 YFSETQ. V lost 2 bases and J lost 3, with 23 bases in between. CDR3 amino acids: CASSFPKTSPGWYTGELFF. The DNA for the CDR3 is TGCGCCAGCAGCTTCCCGAAGACATCCCCTGGATGGTACACCGGGGAGCTGTTTTTT.

This chain links TRBV6-1 with TRBJ2-3, with 8 bases identical to TRBD1. Per the germline V gene, CDR1 is MNHNS and CDR2 is SASEGT. V was pared by 6 bases and J by 4 bases, with 3 bases of the junction left unmatched. CDR3 length: 13 amino acids. The CDR3, as DNA: TGTGCCAGCAGGGACAGGGCGCCAGATACGCAGTATTTT. Encoded protein: CASRDRAPDTQYF.

V and J are TRBV11-2 and TRBJ1-1, with D unclear. V lost 3 bases and J 4 bases, leaving 6 bases between the germline ends. Germline CDR1 reads SGHAT; CDR2 reads FQNNGV. This CDR3 contains 12 residues. The CDR3 nucleotides read TGTGCCAGCAGCTTTTCAACCACTGAAGCTTTCTTT. Its protein is CASSFSTTEAFF.

The chain recombines TRBV18 with TRBJ2-3; no firm D call. The V and J ends lost 2 bases and 3 bases respectively, with 6 bases between them. The V gene's germline CDR1 is KGHSH and CDR2 LQKENI. The CDR3 spans 13 residues. CDR3 in amino acids: CASSPVHTDTQYF. The DNA for the CDR3 is TGTGCCAGCTCACCAGTTCATACAGATACGCAGTATTTT.

With regard to this clone: Its ends do not fully match the called genes, so a read error is possible. The rearrangement joins TRBV10-3 to TRBJ2-4; possibly TRBD1 for D (6 bases). The CDR3 is 14 amino acids. The germline V gene encodes CDR1 ENHRY and CDR2 SYGVKD. The CDR3 here is CASSEAWDTLIQYF. The DNA of the CDR3 is TGTGCCAGCAGTGAAGCTTGGGACACCCTAATTCAGTACTTC.

The table lists this clone with a count of one. The chain links TRBV30 to TRBJ2-5; D uncertain. Germline CDR1 reads GTSNPN; CDR2 reads SVGIG (reference sequence). The CDR3 covers 12 residues. V lost 2 bases to trimming and J lost 9 bases, with 13 bases between them. The CDR3 sequence: CAWSRLGFSQYF. The CDR3 DNA follows: TGTGCCTGGAGTCGGCTAGGGTTCTCCCAGTACTTC. The full variable domain, its missing parts supplied by reference TRBV30 and TRBJ2-5, is SQTIHQWPATLVQPVGSPLSLECTVEGTSNPNLYWYRQAAGRGLQLLFYSVGIGQISSEVPQNLSASRPQDRQFILSSKKLLLSDSGFYLCAWSRLGFSQYFGPGTRLLVL.

The chain is built from TRBV27 and TRBJ2-7, with 10 bases that match TRBD1. The trim removed 6 bases at V and 3 bases at J, leaving 2 bases unmatched. Germline V gene sequence: CDR1 MNHEY, CDR2 SMNVEV (reference sequence). This CDR3 contains 13 residues. Here the CDR3 reads CASRRTGGYEQYF. For the CDR3, the DNA is TGTGCCAGCAGACGGACAGGGGGCTACGAGCAGTACTTC.

The V and J genes are TRBV6-6 and TRBJ2-4; no clear D gene. V was trimmed by 8 bases and J by 1 base, leaving 18 bases between them. Germline lookup yields CDR1 MNHNY and CDR2 SVGAGI (reference sequence). This CDR3 has 16 residues. The CDR3: CASQSRFEFAKNIQYF. The DNA for the CDR3 is TGTGCCAGCCAATCCCGGTTTGAGTTTGCCAAAAACATTCAGTACTTC.

The chain has TRBV13 and TRBJ1-1; maybe TRBD1 (6 bases). CDR3 length: 15 amino acids. Deletions cut 1 base from V and 0 bases from J, with 9 bases between. CDR1 and CDR2 from the germline V gene are PRHDT and FYEKMQ (reference sequence). In DNA form, the CDR3 reads TGTGCCAGCAGCTTAGACCAGGGGATGAACACTGAAGCTTTCTTT. Its translation: CASSLDQGMNTEAFF. Complete variable domain (other parts from reference TRBV13 and TRBJ1-1): AAGVIQSPRHLIKEKRETATLKCYPIPRHDTVYWYQQGPGQDPQFLISFYEKMQSDKGSIPDRFSAQQFSDYHSELNMSSLELGDSALYFCASSLDQGMNTEAFFGQGTRLTVV.

This clone was seen only a few times. V usage is TRBV29-1 and J usage is TRBJ1-2, with TRBD1 identical over 7 bases. Trimming removed 1 base from V and 4 bases from J; junction bases left unmatched: 18. The CDR3 covers 18 residues. CDR1 SQVTM and CDR2 ANQGSEA come from the germline V gene. The CDR3 DNA reads TGCAGCGTTGAAGGCCGAACCCGTTACCGGGACAGCCGCTATGGCTACACCTTC. Protein product: CSVEGRTRYRDSRYGYTF.

This clone showed up just once. The V and J genes are TRBV4-2 and TRBJ1-2; maybe TRBD1 (5 bases). Trimming cost V 0 bases and J 5 bases, with 10 bases left between them. Germline CDR1 is LGHNA and CDR2 is YNFKEQ. This CDR3 region has 14 residues. The CDR3 region has the DNA TGTGCCAGCAGCCAAGAAGACAGCTATTATGGCTACACCTTC. Translation gives CASSQEDSYYGYTF.

The genes are TRBV11-2 and TRBJ2-5, with 7 bases fitting TRBD1. The germline CDR1 and CDR2 sequences are SGHAT and FQNNGV. The length of the CDR3 is 15 residues. The trim removed 2 bases at V and 5 bases at J, leaving 8 bases unmatched. Here the CDR3 reads CASSLQRGPSETQYF. CDR3 coding DNA: TGTGCCAGCAGCTTACAAAGGGGGCCGTCGGAGACCCAGTACTTC.

This clone came up a few times. The chain couples TRBV6-6 to TRBJ1-2; 9 positions match TRBD1. CDR3 length: 12 residues. V shed 11 bases, J shed 8 bases, and the junction held 9 bases outside the gene matches. Germline CDR1 is MNHNY and CDR2 is SVGAGI (reference sequence). In DNA form, the CDR3 reads TGTGCCGGTCAACAGGGGGCGCGAGGCTACACCTTC. It codes for CAGQQGARGYTF.

The genes are TRBV5-1 and TRBJ2-2; 11 nucleotides agree with TRBD2. This CDR3 is built from 18 residues. Losses at the gene ends were 4 bases for V and 6 bases for J; bases not matched to a gene: 14. The germline gives CDR1 SGHRS, CDR2 YFSETQ. The CDR3 loop reads CASSLLPTSGSNPGELFF. The CDR3 coding sequence is TGCGCCAGCAGCCTACTTCCTACTAGCGGGAGTAACCCCGGGGAGCTGTTTTTT.

The genes are TRBV18 and TRBJ1-4; the D is unclear. This CDR3 comprises 16 residues. The germline gives CDR1 KGHSH, CDR2 LQKENI. V gave up 3 bases and J gave up 0 bases, with 11 bases separating them. The CDR3 region has the DNA TGTGCCAGCTCACCTACTATGTTCGCAACTAATGAAAAACTGTTTTTT. Translating it yields CASSPTMFATNEKLFF.

The chain recombines TRBV11-2 with TRBJ2-7; D assignment may be TRBD1 or TRBD2 (5 bases each). This CDR3 comprises 18 residues. CDR1 is SGHAT and CDR2 is FQNNGV in the germline V gene. With 3 bases removed from V and 2 bases from J, the gap between germline ends came to 23 bases. CDR3 in DNA: TGTGCCAGCAGCTTGGCTCCGGTCGTATGGGACCGGCCCTACGAGCAGTACTTC. This gives the protein CASSLAPVVWDRPYEQYF.

V and J are TRBV7-9 and TRBJ2-3, with unresolved D. The V gene lost 5 bases and the J gene lost 5 bases, with 5 bases spanning the gap. This CDR3 region has 11 residues. Germline CDR1 is SEHNR and CDR2 is FQNEAQ (reference sequence). The CDR3 region is CASSPIDTQYF. The CDR3 DNA is TGTGCCAGCAGCCCTATAGATACGCAGTATTTT.